This T cell receptor beta chain emerged from a study of immune heterogeneity within non-small cell lung tumors. Study summary: Several squamous cell carcinomas, roughly 11 non-squamous carcinomas and 1 not otherwise specified made up the tumors.

Study-wide points: Recurrence of identical dominant CDR3 beta clonotypes was observed across tumor sites within a patient, alongside site-unique high-frequency clones.

V gave up 3 bases and J gave up 0 bases, with 2 bases separating them. CDR3 length: 11 amino acids. CDR1 is DFQATT and CDR2 is SNEGSKA in the germline V gene (reference sequence). By sample share, this clonotype is medium-sized. Its specificity is not known. Amplifying TCR beta CDR3 involved multiplex PCR carried out with 32 V and 13 J primers. TCRdb used MiXCR to reprocess the multiplex PCR reads, holding one entry per CDR3 protein. Here the sample spans approximately 2,500 distinct CDR3 sequences, over 15% being singletons. Bulk tumor genomic DNA, around 600 ng per sample, was the template. During surgery, each primary tumor gave multiple biopsies spaced as far apart as possible. Newly diagnosed with untreated non-small cell lung cancer, the patients underwent curative surgery. A total of approximately 15 patients with newly diagnosed non-small cell lung cancer, all of whom were undergoing surgery with curative intent, made up the donors.

This sequence originates from a woman aged 45-65 years with non-small cell lung cancer. Sequenced sample: lung tumor tissue. The chain joins TRBV20-1 to TRBJ1-2; D not certain. The chain's CDR3 is CSARPNYGYTF. In DNA, the CDR3 is TGCAGTGCTAGGCCTAACTATGGCTACACCTTC.